This is a list of T cell receptor beta chains from one sample in a study of T cells in Graves' hyperthyroidism and ophthalmopathy. Each CDR3 protein gets one entry after TCRdb re-called the multiplex PCR reads with MiXCR. The sample comprises around 600,000 distinct CDR3 sequences, 14% of which are singletons, and over 6% rests with the top ten. The sequencing sample was made of blood. Receptor source: a woman aged 18-29 years with Graves' ophthalmopathy. Each CDR3 is given with its conserved first and last residue. A D gene is named only where the DNA matches it firmly. Expanded clones get a size class; other rows say once, few or many, or leave the size out.

D gene: TRBD1
clone size: many
V gene: TRBV6-6
J gene: TRBJ2-7
CDR3 protein: CASSYSARTGYEQYF
CDR3 DNA: TGTGCCAGCAGTTACTCGGCGCGGACAGGGTACGAGCAGTACTTC

D gene: -
clone size: few
V gene: TRBV28
J gene: TRBJ1-2
CDR3 protein: CASSLGVVGYTF
CDR3 DNA: TGTGCCAGCAGTTTAGGCGTGGTCGGCTACACCTTC

D gene: TRBD1
clone size: many
V gene: TRBV4-1
J gene: TRBJ1-1
CDR3 protein: CASSLDRGITNTEAFF
CDR3 DNA: TGCGCCAGCAGCCTAGACAGGGGAATTACGAACACTGAAGCTTTCTTT

D gene: TRBD1
clone size: -
V gene: TRBV19
J gene: TRBJ2-4
CDR3 protein: CASSGPGQGALLAKNIQYF
CDR3 DNA: TGTGCCAGTAGCGGCCCGGGACAGGGAGCTCTTCTAGCCAAAAACATTCAGTACTTC

D gene: -
clone size: -
V gene: TRBV6-2/TRBV6-3
J gene: TRBJ1-3
CDR3 protein: CASSYPEASGNTIYF
CDR3 DNA: TGTGCCAGCAGTTACCCGGAAGCCTCTGGAAACACCATATATTTT

D gene: -
clone size: many
V gene: TRBV7-6
J gene: TRBJ1-4
CDR3 protein: CASSYSYLEGKLFF
CDR3 DNA: TGTGCCAGCAGCTACTCGTACCTGGAGGGAAAACTGTTTTTT

D gene: TRBD2
clone size: -
V gene: TRBV6-4
J gene: TRBJ2-3
CDR3 protein: CASSDYPSGVGSDTQYF
CDR3 DNA: TGTGCCAGCAGTGACTACCCTAGCGGGGTAGGATCAGATACGCAGTATTTT

D gene: TRBD1
clone size: -
V gene: TRBV4-3
J gene: TRBJ2-7
CDR3 protein: CASSQDGTLQGNYEQYF
CDR3 DNA: TGCGCCAGCAGCCAAGATGGGACATTACAGGGGAACTACGAGCAGTACTTC

D gene: -
clone size: many
V gene: TRBV10-3
J gene: TRBJ1-5
CDR3 protein: CAISESMLAGNQPQHF
CDR3 DNA: TGTGCCATCAGTGAGTCAATGCTAGCCGGAAATCAGCCCCAGCATTTT

D gene: TRBD1
clone size: many
V gene: TRBV12-3/TRBV12-4
J gene: TRBJ2-7
CDR3 protein: CASSLLPGQGYEQYF
CDR3 DNA: TGTGCCAGCAGTTTATTGCCGGGACAGGGATACGAGCAGTACTTC

D gene: TRBD2
clone size: few
V gene: TRBV7-3
J gene: TRBJ2-1
CDR3 protein: CASSFVAYSGTLFF
CDR3 DNA: TGTGCCAGCAGCTTTGTGGCCTATAGCGGGACTCTGTTCTTC

D gene: -
clone size: many
V gene: TRBV18
J gene: TRBJ1-1
CDR3 protein: CASSPERGRGTEAFF
CDR3 DNA: TGTGCCAGCTCACCGGAACGGGGCAGGGGTACTGAAGCTTTCTTT

D gene: -
clone size: -
V gene: TRBV29-1
J gene: TRBJ1-2
CDR3 protein: CSVSTRHPGGYTF
CDR3 DNA: TGCAGCGTTTCCACCCGACACCCCGGGGGCTACACCTTC

D gene: -
clone size: many
V gene: TRBV12-3/TRBV12-4
J gene: TRBJ1-2
CDR3 protein: CASSQGTAYGYTF
CDR3 DNA: TGTGCCAGCAGCCAAGGAACGGCCTATGGCTACACCTTC

D gene: TRBD1
clone size: many
V gene: TRBV28
J gene: TRBJ2-7
CDR3 protein: CASSFRDRASYEQYF
CDR3 DNA: TGTGCCAGCAGTTTTCGGGACAGGGCTTCCTACGAGCAGTACTTC

D gene: -
clone size: many
V gene: TRBV11-2
J gene: TRBJ2-3
CDR3 protein: CASSSIRWGADTQYF
CDR3 DNA: TGTGCCAGCAGCTCCATAAGGTGGGGTGCAGATACGCAGTATTTT

D gene: -
clone size: -
V gene: TRBV19
J gene: TRBJ1-1
CDR3 protein: CASKDGRYTEAFF
CDR3 DNA: TGTGCCAGTAAGGACGGCCGTTATACTGAAGCTTTCTTT

D gene: -
clone size: many
V gene: TRBV28
J gene: TRBJ2-6
CDR3 protein: CASSPTTPGDEVLTF
CDR3 DNA: TGTGCCAGCAGTCCAACGACACCCGGGGATGAGGTCCTGACTTTC

D gene: -
clone size: few
V gene: TRBV5-5
J gene: TRBJ2-1
CDR3 protein: CASSLPTGTMDNEQFF
CDR3 DNA: TGTGCCAGCAGCTTGCCCACGGGAACTATGGACAATGAGCAGTTCTTC

D gene: -
clone size: few
V gene: TRBV20-1
J gene: TRBJ2-3
CDR3 protein: CSAREGDEPQYF
CDR3 DNA: TGCAGTGCTAGAGAAGGGGATGAGCCGCAGTATTTT

D gene: TRBD1
clone size: few
V gene: TRBV27
J gene: TRBJ2-6
CDR3 protein: CASSPTGFGANVLTF
CDR3 DNA: TGTGCCAGCAGTCCGACAGGGTTCGGGGCCAACGTCCTGACTTTC

D gene: -
clone size: many
V gene: TRBV5-1
J gene: TRBJ1-2
CDR3 protein: CASSFSPDYGYTF
CDR3 DNA: TGCGCCAGCAGCTTTTCGCCAGACTATGGCTACACCTTC

D gene: -
clone size: -
V gene: TRBV20-1
J gene: TRBJ2-1
CDR3 protein: CSASPGRNEQFF
CDR3 DNA: TGCAGTGCTAGCCCCGGGCGGAATGAGCAGTTCTTC

D gene: -
clone size: -
V gene: TRBV13
J gene: TRBJ2-3
CDR3 protein: CASSLGAISTDTQYF
CDR3 DNA: TGTGCCAGCAGCTTGGGGGCGATCAGCACAGATACGCAGTATTTT

D gene: -
clone size: many
V gene: TRBV27
J gene: TRBJ2-7
CDR3 protein: CASSPDQESSYEQYF
CDR3 DNA: TGTGCCAGCAGTCCAGACCAAGAAAGCTCCTACGAGCAGTACTTC

D gene: -
clone size: many
V gene: TRBV6-2/TRBV6-3
J gene: TRBJ2-5
CDR3 protein: CASSYFETQYF
CDR3 DNA: TGTGCCAGCAGTTACTTTGAGACCCAGTACTTC

D gene: TRBD2
clone size: many
V gene: TRBV29-1
J gene: TRBJ2-3
CDR3 protein: CSVEDRLAASTDTQYF
CDR3 DNA: TGCAGCGTTGAAGATCGACTAGCGGCTAGCACAGATACGCAGTATTTT

D gene: TRBD2
clone size: many
V gene: TRBV11-3
J gene: TRBJ2-3
CDR3 protein: CASSRLARLLTDTQYF
CDR3 DNA: TGTGCCAGCAGCAGACTAGCCCGTTTACTCACAGATACGCAGTATTTT

D gene: TRBD1
clone size: many
V gene: TRBV3-1
J gene: TRBJ1-1
CDR3 protein: CASADRGNTEAFF
CDR3 DNA: TGTGCCAGCGCTGACAGGGGGAACACTGAAGCTTTCTTT

D gene: -
clone size: many
V gene: TRBV18
J gene: TRBJ1-2
CDR3 protein: CASSPPGPVRPGYTF
CDR3 DNA: TGTGCCAGCTCGCCGCCGGGACCCGTGAGACCTGGCTACACCTTC

D gene: TRBD2
clone size: many
V gene: TRBV5-6
J gene: TRBJ2-5
CDR3 protein: CASSRTSGRPEETQYF
CDR3 DNA: TGTGCCAGCAGCCGGACTAGCGGGAGGCCAGAAGAGACCCAGTACTTC

D gene: -
clone size: many
V gene: TRBV3-1
J gene: TRBJ2-1
CDR3 protein: CAPGEDNEQFF
CDR3 DNA: TGTGCCCCCGGGGAGGACAATGAGCAGTTCTTC